Described below is a single TCR beta chain sequence and its context. In the authors' methods: Reference gene primer amplification gave estimated nucleated cell counts. Clones were sequenced by immunoSEQ multiplex PCR, and TCRdb holds only the in-frame ones, with some missing. V, J and clone size derive from that table, while D and trimming were established from the DNA sequence. The table records some 70,000 clones, roughly 80% of them present only once. This sample stems from a study of blood T cell repertoires in COVID-19. Study overall: The United States, Italy and Spain supplied acute and convalescent COVID-19 samples.

Input material: peripheral blood. This TCR derives from a woman aged 70-85 years with acute or convalescent COVID-19.

Written as DNA, the CDR3 is TGTGCCAGCAGTGACTCGGATCGGGAAGAGACCCAGTACTTC. It yields the protein CASSDSDREETQYF. V gene TRBV6-4 combines with J gene TRBJ2-5, with unresolved D. Germline V gene sequence: CDR1 MRHNA, CDR2 SNTAGT. V lost 0 bases and J 3 bases, leaving 8 bases between the germline ends. CDR3 length equals 14 residues.